This T cell receptor beta chain is drawn from a study of CD8+ T cells in alopecia areata. From germline, CDR1 is SEHNR and CDR2 FQNEAQ (reference sequence). The CDR3 loop spans 16 amino acids. With V trimmed by 1 base and J by 1 base, 5 bases remained unmatched. RNA was isolated and reverse transcribed to cDNA, the sequencing template. Using immunoSEQ multiplex PCR, the repertoire was profiled, and TCRdb retains in-frame clones only, with some absent. The sample holds about 110,000 clones, around 59% seen once. This clonotype originated in a human donor in good health. The V call is TRBV7-9, the J call TRBJ2-7; 9 positions match TRBD1. What was sequenced was CD8+ T cells sorted from blood. Written as DNA, the CDR3 is TGTGCCAGCAGCTTAGGTTTTGGACAGGGGTCCTACGAGCAGTACTTC. The encoded protein is CASSLGFGQGSYEQYF.